Presented here are 10 T cell receptor beta chains from one specimen sequenced in a study of shared clonotypes between healthy human individuals. Some clones are missing from TCRdb's copy, which holds only in-frame ones; the method was immunoSEQ multiplex PCR. The sample gives around 1.4 million clones, around 98.5% of which show up once; 0.36% is in the top ten. Sequencing used naive CD4+ T cells sorted from blood. Subset in this sample: CD45RA+ positively selected. The receptors were sampled from a young man in good health.

The DNA of the CDR3 is TGTGCCAGCAGTCCAATAGAGGGGGGGTGGGAGACCCAGTACTTC. Protein product: CASSPIEGGWETQYF. This chain links TRBV25-1 with TRBJ2-5; tentative D call: TRBD2 (7 bases). Per the germline V gene, CDR1 is MGHDK and CDR2 is SYGVNS. CDR3 length: 15 residues. The germline V and J ends were trimmed by 5 bases and 5 bases, with 18 bases remaining between them.

The V gene is TRBV9, the J gene TRBJ1-1, with unresolved D. Trimming removed 4 bases from V and 0 bases from J, with 16 bases in between. The CDR3 runs 16 residues. Germline CDR1 SGDLS, CDR2 YYNGEE. Here the CDR3 DNA reads TGTGCCAGCAGCACCTCTGTTGGAGGATTGAACACTGAAGCTTTCTTT. Amino acid sequence: CASSTSVGGLNTEAFF.

The J gene is TRBJ2-5, the V gene TRBV29-1; D perhaps matches TRBD2 (5 bases). V lost 3 bases and J 5 bases, leaving 13 bases between the germline ends. Germline V gives CDR1 SQVTM, CDR2 ANQGSEA. The CDR3 spans 13 residues. The CDR3 nucleotides read TGCAGCGTTGAGGACTGGAACTCTGAGACCCAGTACTTC. Encoded protein: CSVEDWNSETQYF. Drawing the rest from reference TRBV29-1 and TRBJ2-5, the complete variable domain is SAVISQKPSRDICQRGTSLTIQCQVDSQVTMMFWYRQQPGQSLTLIATANQGSEATYESGFVIDKFPISRPNLTFSTLTVSNMSPEDSSIYLCSVEDWNSETQYFGPGTRLLVL.

This rearrangement joins TRBV7-6 to TRBJ2-4; no definite D call. The V gene lost 1 base and the J gene lost 12 bases, with 16 bases spanning the gap. The CDR3 covers 14 residues. The germline CDR1 and CDR2 sequences are SGHVS and FNYEAQ. The CDR3 reads CASSLDEGAAAQYF. For the CDR3, the DNA is TGTGCCAGCAGCTTAGATGAAGGTGCGGCAGCTCAGTACTTC. Full variable domain (outside the CDR3, taken from reference TRBV7-6 and TRBJ2-4): GAGVSQSPRYKVTKRGQDVALRCDPISGHVSLYWYRQALGQGPEFLTYFNYEAQQDKSGLPNDRFSAERPEGSISTLTIQRTEQRDSAMYRCASSLDEGAAAQYFGAGTRLSVL.

The chain is built from TRBV10-3 and TRBJ1-1; the D is unclear. Per the germline V gene, CDR1 is ENHRY and CDR2 is SYGVKD. The CDR3 extends over 14 amino acids. Trimming took 0 bases from V and 0 from J, leaving 5 bases between them. The CDR3 loop is CAISESNMNTEAFF. The CDR3 nucleotides read TGTGCCATCAGTGAGTCGAACATGAACACTGAAGCTTTCTTT.

CDR3 DNA sequence: TGTGCCAGCAGCTCTCCTGCGGGGCCCACAGATACGCAGTATTTT. Translated: CASSSPAGPTDTQYF. V gene TRBV5-4 combines with J gene TRBJ2-3, with D perhaps TRBD2 (6 bases). CDR3 length: 15 amino acids. Trimming stripped 3 bases from V and 2 bases from J, with 13 bases between. The V gene's germline CDR1 is SGHNT and CDR2 YYREEE (reference sequence). Looking up the rest from reference TRBV5-4 and TRBJ2-3 gives the full variable domain: ETGVTQSPTHLIKTRGQQVTLRCSSQSGHNTVSWYQQALGQGPQFIFQYYREEENGRGNFPPRFSGLQFPNYSSELNVNALELDDSALYLCASSSPAGPTDTQYFGPGTRLTVL.

This chain uses TRBV5-1 with TRBJ2-5; D call uncertain. The germline V and J ends were trimmed by 3 bases and 0 bases, with 6 bases remaining between them. The CDR3 is made up of 13 amino acids. Germline lookup yields CDR1 SGHRS and CDR2 YFSETQ. Here the CDR3 DNA reads TGCGCCAGCAGCTCCGCGTACCAAGAGACCCAGTACTTC. This codes for CASSSAYQETQYF.

The rearrangement joins TRBV10-3 to TRBJ2-7, with 8 bases fitting TRBD2. This CDR3 region has 14 residues. Germline CDR1 and CDR2: ENHRY and SYGVKD. The junction had 12 bases not matched to a gene; V was cut back by 10 bases and J by 4 bases. The CDR3 nucleotides read TGTGCCACCGCATACTCAGCGGGAGATTACGAGCAGTACTTC. It translates to CATAYSAGDYEQYF.

The chain combines TRBV14 with TRBJ2-1; 10 bases agree with TRBD2. Per the germline V gene, CDR1 is SGHDN and CDR2 is FVKESK. The CDR3 extends over 17 amino acids. V was clipped by 8 bases and J by 1 base; unmatched bases: 11. The CDR3 reads CASGRTSGIVSYNEQFF. CDR3 bases: TGTGCCAGCGGTCGGACTAGCGGCATAGTTTCCTACAATGAGCAGTTCTTC.

The chain is built from TRBV7-9 and TRBJ2-7, with 9 bases lining up with TRBD1. J was trimmed by 3 bases and V by 6 bases; bases with no gene match: 6. Germline CDR1 and CDR2: SEHNR and FQNEAQ (reference sequence). The CDR3 sequence is 14 residues long. The CDR3 loop reads CASSLTGGNYEQYF. DNA of the CDR3: TGTGCCAGCAGTCTGACAGGGGGAAACTACGAGCAGTACTTC.